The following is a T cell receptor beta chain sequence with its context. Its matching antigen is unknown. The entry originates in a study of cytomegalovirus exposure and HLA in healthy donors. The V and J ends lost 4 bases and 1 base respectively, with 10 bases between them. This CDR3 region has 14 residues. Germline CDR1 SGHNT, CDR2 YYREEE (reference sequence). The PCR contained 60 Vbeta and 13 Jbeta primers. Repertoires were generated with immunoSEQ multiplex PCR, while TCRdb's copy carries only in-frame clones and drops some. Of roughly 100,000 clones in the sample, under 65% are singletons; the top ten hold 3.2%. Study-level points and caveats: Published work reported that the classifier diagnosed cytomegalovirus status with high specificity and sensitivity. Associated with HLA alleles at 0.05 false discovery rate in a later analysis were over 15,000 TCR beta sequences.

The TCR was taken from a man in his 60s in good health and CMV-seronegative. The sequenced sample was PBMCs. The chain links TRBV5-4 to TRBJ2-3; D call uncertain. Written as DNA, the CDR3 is TGTGCCAGCAGCGTCAGGATTCGCACAGATACGCAGTATTTT. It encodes CASSVRIRTDTQYF.